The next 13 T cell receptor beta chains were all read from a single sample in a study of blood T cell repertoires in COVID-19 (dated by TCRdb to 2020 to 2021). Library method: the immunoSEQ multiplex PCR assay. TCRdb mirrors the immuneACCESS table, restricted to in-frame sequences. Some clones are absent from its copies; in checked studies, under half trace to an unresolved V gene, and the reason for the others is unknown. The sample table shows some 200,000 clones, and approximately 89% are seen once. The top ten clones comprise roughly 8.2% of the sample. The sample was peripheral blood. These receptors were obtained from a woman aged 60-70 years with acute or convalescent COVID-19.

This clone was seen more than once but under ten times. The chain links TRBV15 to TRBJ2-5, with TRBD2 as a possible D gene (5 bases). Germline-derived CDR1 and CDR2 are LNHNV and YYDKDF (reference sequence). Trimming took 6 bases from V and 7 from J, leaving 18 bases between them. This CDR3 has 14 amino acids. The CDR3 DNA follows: TGTGCCACCAGAGAGCGGAAGACACGGGGGACCCAGTACTTC. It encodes CATRERKTRGTQYF.

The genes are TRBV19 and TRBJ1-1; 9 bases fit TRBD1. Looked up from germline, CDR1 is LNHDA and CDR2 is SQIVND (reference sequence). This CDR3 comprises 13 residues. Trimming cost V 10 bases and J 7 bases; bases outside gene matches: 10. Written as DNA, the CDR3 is TGTGCCACCAAACGATCGGACAGGGGTGAAGCTTTCTTT. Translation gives CATKRSDRGEAFF.

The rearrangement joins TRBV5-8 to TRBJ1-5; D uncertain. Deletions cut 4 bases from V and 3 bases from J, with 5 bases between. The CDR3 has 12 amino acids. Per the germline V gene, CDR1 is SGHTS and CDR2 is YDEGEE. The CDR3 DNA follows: TGTGCCAGCAGCCTAACCAATCAGCCCCAGCATTTT. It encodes CASSLTNQPQHF.

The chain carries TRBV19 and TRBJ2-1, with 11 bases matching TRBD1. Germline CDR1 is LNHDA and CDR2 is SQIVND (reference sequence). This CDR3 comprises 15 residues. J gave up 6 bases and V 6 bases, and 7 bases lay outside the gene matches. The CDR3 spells CASSPRTGGINEQFF. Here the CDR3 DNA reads TGTGCCAGTAGCCCTCGGACAGGGGGCATCAATGAGCAGTTCTTC.

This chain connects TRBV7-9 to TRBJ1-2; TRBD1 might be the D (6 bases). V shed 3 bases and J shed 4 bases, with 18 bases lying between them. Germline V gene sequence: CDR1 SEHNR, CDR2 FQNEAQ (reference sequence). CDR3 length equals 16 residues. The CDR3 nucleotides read TGTGCCAGCAGCTTTCCCGACGGGACAATCTTCTATGGCTACACCTTC. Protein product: CASSFPDGTIFYGYTF.

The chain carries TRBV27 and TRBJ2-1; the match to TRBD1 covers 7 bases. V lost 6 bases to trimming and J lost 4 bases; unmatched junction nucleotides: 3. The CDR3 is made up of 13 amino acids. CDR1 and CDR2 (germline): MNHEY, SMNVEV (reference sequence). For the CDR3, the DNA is TGTGCCAGCAGCCAGGGGGTATACAATGAGCAGTTCTTC. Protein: CASSQGVYNEQFF.

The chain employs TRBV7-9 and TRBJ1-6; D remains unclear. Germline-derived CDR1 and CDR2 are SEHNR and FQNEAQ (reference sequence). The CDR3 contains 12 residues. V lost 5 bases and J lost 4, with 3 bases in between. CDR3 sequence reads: CASSTYNSPLHF. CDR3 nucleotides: TGTGCCAGCAGCACTTATAATTCACCCCTCCACTTT.

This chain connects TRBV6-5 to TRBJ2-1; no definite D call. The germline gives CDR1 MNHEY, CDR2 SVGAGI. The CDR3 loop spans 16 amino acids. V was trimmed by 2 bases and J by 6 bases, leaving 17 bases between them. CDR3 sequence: CASSYRGGTSVNEQFF. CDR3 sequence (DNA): TGTGCCAGCAGTTACAGAGGCGGAACCTCGGTCAATGAGCAGTTCTTC.

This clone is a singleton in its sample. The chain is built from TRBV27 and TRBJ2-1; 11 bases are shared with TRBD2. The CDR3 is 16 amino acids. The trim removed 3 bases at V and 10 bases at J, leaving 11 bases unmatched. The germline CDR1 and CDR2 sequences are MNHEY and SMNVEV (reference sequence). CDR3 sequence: CASSLFSLAGGLEQFF. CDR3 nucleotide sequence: TGTGCCAGCAGTTTGTTTTCGCTAGCGGGAGGACTCGAGCAGTTCTTC.

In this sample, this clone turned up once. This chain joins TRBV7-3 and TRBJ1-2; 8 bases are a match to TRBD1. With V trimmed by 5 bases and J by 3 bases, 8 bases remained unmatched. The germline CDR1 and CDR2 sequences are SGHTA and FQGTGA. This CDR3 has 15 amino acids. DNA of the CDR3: TGTGCCAGCAGCGACGGGACAGGTTTACACTATGGCTACACCTTC. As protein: CASSDGTGLHYGYTF.

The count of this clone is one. CDR3 amino acids: CAWNWGRADTQYF. In DNA form, the CDR3 reads TGTGCCTGGAATTGGGGGCGCGCAGATACGCAGTATTTT. The gene calls are TRBV30 and TRBJ2-3, with D possibly TRBD1 on 6 matching bases. The CDR3 has 13 residues. CDR1 is GTSNPN and CDR2 is SVGIG in the germline V gene (reference sequence). Trimming took off 4 bases at V and 4 bases at J, with 12 bases between the two ends.

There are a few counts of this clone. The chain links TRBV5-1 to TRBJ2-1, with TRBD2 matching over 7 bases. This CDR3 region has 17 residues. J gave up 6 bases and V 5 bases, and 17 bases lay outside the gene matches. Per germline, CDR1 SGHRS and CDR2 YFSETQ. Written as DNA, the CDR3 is TGCGCCAGCAGTCGTATGCCTAGCGGAGGGCCCATCAATGAGCAGTTCTTC. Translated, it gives CASSRMPSGGPINEQFF.

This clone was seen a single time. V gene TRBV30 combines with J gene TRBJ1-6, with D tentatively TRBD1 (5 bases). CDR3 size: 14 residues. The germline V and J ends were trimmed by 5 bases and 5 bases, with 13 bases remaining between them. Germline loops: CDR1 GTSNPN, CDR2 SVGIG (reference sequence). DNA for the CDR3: TGTGCCTGGTCCGCCCAGGGAAATAATTCACCCCTCCACTTT. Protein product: CAWSAQGNNSPLHF.